A selection of T cell receptor beta chains follows, all from one sample in a study of T cells in Graves' hyperthyroidism and ophthalmopathy. MiXCR was run by TCRdb on the multiplex PCR reads, yielding one entry per CDR3 protein. The sample includes under 400,000 distinct CDR3 sequences, around 25% of them seen just once. The specimen was blood. These receptors came from a man aged 50 to 60 with Graves' hyperthyroidism. Both conserved end residues are part of each CDR3. The D gene is left open where the match is weak. Clone size appears in some rows only: once, few, many, or a class for an expanded clone.

d_call	v_call	j_call	clone_size	cdr3_aa	cdr3_nt
NA	TRBV15	TRBJ2-1	few	CATSRPGTGVASGIGSEQFF	TGTGCCACCAGCAGACCCGGGACAGGGGTAGCTAGCGGGATAGGGAGTGAGCAGTTCTTC
NA	TRBV27	TRBJ1-5	few	CASSLAQGYQPQHF	TGTGCCAGCAGTTTAGCACAGGGATATCAGCCCCAGCATTTT
NA	TRBV6-6	TRBJ2-7	few	CASSYSGGALYEQYF	TGTGCCAGCAGTTACTCGGGCGGGGCCCTCTACGAGCAGTACTTC
TRBD1	TRBV6-5	TRBJ2-7	NA	CASSRDRADEQYF	TGTGCCAGCAGTCGGGACAGGGCCGACGAGCAGTACTTC
NA	TRBV10-3	TRBJ2-7	NA	CANARDGSYEQYF	TGTGCCAACGCCCGGGACGGTTCCTACGAGCAGTACTTC
TRBD2	TRBV24-1	TRBJ2-7	few	CATSAGGPREAPSYEQYF	TGTGCCACCAGTGCCGGGGGGCCGCGGGAGGCTCCCTCCTACGAGCAGTACTTC
NA	TRBV27	TRBJ1-2	NA	CASSSLGGGYGYTF	TGTGCCAGCAGTTCGTTGGGGGGAGGGTATGGCTACACCTTC
NA	TRBV6-1	TRBJ1-2	NA	CASSEDRDGYTF	TGTGCCAGCAGTGAAGACAGGGACGGCTACACCTTC
NA	TRBV9	TRBJ2-7	NA	CASSVEGDDEQYF	TGTGCCAGCAGCGTCGAAGGGGACGACGAGCAGTACTTC
NA	TRBV28	TRBJ1-4	few	CASSLEGGPNEKLFF	TGTGCCAGCAGTTTAGAGGGGGGACCTAATGAAAAACTGTTTTTT
NA	TRBV19	TRBJ1-5	NA	CASSYRAKGPQHF	TGTGCCAGTAGCTACAGGGCCAAGGGGCCCCAGCATTTT
TRBD1	TRBV27	TRBJ1-4	NA	CASSSGQGGTNEKLFF	TGTGCCAGCAGTTCCGGACAGGGGGGAACTAATGAAAAACTGTTTTTT
TRBD2	TRBV24-1	TRBJ2-3	NA	CATSGATSGIPTDTQYF	TGTGCCACCAGTGGAGCAACTAGCGGGATACCCACCGATACGCAGTATTTT
NA	TRBV10-1	TRBJ2-2	NA	CASSATANTGELFF	TGCGCCAGCAGTGCTACAGCGAACACCGGGGAGCTGTTTTTT
NA	TRBV18	TRBJ1-3	NA	CASSVAGSGNTIYF	TGTGCCAGCTCCGTCGCAGGCTCTGGAAACACCATATATTTT
NA	TRBV6-1	TRBJ1-5	NA	CASSRLWGQPQHF	TGTGCCAGCAGCCGTCTATGGGGACAGCCCCAGCATTTT
TRBD2	TRBV5-1	TRBJ2-2	few	CASSLGLAGPNTGELFF	TGCGCCAGCAGCTTGGGGTTAGCGGGCCCCAACACCGGGGAGCTGTTTTTT
NA	TRBV19	TRBJ2-2	NA	CASSLGVGRKSSGELFF	TGTGCCAGTAGTCTGGGAGTAGGTAGAAAAAGTTCCGGGGAGCTGTTTTTT
TRBD1	TRBV12-3/TRBV12-4	TRBJ2-7	NA	CASSFRTGNKQYF	TGTGCCAGCAGTTTCAGGACAGGGAACAAGCAGTACTTC
TRBD2	TRBV4-1	TRBJ2-1	NA	CASSQSAGTKSYNEQFF	TGCGCCAGCAGCCAATCCGCCGGGACTAAATCCTACAATGAGCAGTTCTTC
TRBD1	TRBV24-1	TRBJ2-3	NA	CATSDLGTGGADTQYF	TGTGCCACCAGTGATTTGGGGACAGGGGGCGCAGATACGCAGTATTTT
NA	TRBV12-3/TRBV12-4	TRBJ1-1	few	CASSFSAGNTEAFF	TGTGCCAGCAGTTTTTCGGCAGGGAACACTGAAGCTTTCTTT
TRBD2	TRBV7-2	TRBJ2-7	many	CASSPGLAGLEQYF	TGTGCCAGCAGCCCGGGACTAGCGGGACTAGAGCAGTACTTC
TRBD1	TRBV10-3	TRBJ2-2	few	CAIKGTENTGELFF	TGTGCCATAAAAGGGACAGAGAACACCGGGGAGCTGTTTTTT
TRBD2	TRBV4-2	TRBJ2-7	few	CASSQDIGTSSYEQYF	TGTGCCAGCAGCCAAGATATCGGGACTAGCTCCTACGAGCAGTACTTC
TRBD2	TRBV7-3	TRBJ2-1	NA	CASSTVTSGRAFYNEQFF	TGTGCCAGCAGCACTGTGACTAGCGGGAGGGCCTTCTACAATGAGCAGTTCTTC
NA	TRBV20-1	TRBJ2-1	NA	CSAPRLVSNEQFF	TGCAGTGCTCCGCGGCTAGTAAGCAATGAGCAGTTCTTC
TRBD1	TRBV11-2	TRBJ1-2	many	CASSLGTGYGYTF	TGTGCCAGCAGCTTAGGGACAGGGTATGGCTACACCTTC
NA	TRBV5-1	TRBJ2-3	NA	CASSFSGPGEGTQYF	TGCGCCAGCAGCTTTAGCGGTCCGGGCGAGGGTACGCAGTATTTT
NA	TRBV20-1	TRBJ2-1	NA	CSARDPTRPNEQFF	TGCAGTGCTAGAGATCCAACCAGGCCGAATGAGCAGTTCTTC
NA	TRBV3-1	TRBJ1-3	few	CASSQAVRTSGNTIHF	TGTGCCAGCAGCCAAGCGGTCCGCACCTCTGGAAACACCATACATTTT
NA	TRBV19	TRBJ1-1	NA	CASSIGPVITEAFF	TGTGCCAGTAGTATAGGACCGGTTATCACTGAAGCTTTCTTT
NA	TRBV3-1	TRBJ2-1	few	CASSQTRNSYNEQFF	TGTGCCAGCAGCCAAACGCGGAACTCCTACAATGAGCAGTTCTTC
TRBD1	TRBV7-9	TRBJ1-5	NA	CASSSTQGASNQPQHF	TGTGCCAGCAGCTCAACACAGGGGGCCTCTAATCAGCCCCAGCATTTT
TRBD2	TRBV15	TRBJ2-1	NA	CATSRGIGLASDEQFF	TGTGCCACCAGCAGAGGCATCGGACTAGCTAGCGATGAGCAGTTCTTC
TRBD2	TRBV7-2	TRBJ2-2	few	CASSSPAGGRGGELFF	TGTGCCAGCAGCTCCCCGGCGGGAGGACGAGGCGGGGAGCTGTTTTTT
TRBD2	TRBV2	TRBJ2-3	many	CASTVGRADTQYF	TGTGCCAGCACGGTCGGGAGGGCAGATACGCAGTATTTT
NA	TRBV20-1	TRBJ2-3	NA	CSARLTDTQYF	TGCAGTGCTAGGCTCACAGATACGCAGTATTTT
NA	TRBV7-9	TRBJ2-2	NA	CASSDQGVGELFF	TGTGCCAGCAGCGATCAGGGAGTCGGGGAGCTGTTTTTT
NA	TRBV5-1	TRBJ2-5	NA	CASSAGTLQETQYF	TGCGCCAGCAGCGCCGGGACTCTTCAAGAGACCCAGTACTTC
NA	TRBV3-1	TRBJ2-3	many	CASSQGGELAQRADTQYF	TGTGCCAGCAGCCAAGGCGGGGAGCTTGCACAGAGGGCAGATACGCAGTATTTT
TRBD2	TRBV12-5	TRBJ2-7	many	CASGLTGRVRDEQYF	TGTGCTAGTGGTTTGACGGGGAGGGTTCGTGACGAGCAGTACTTC
NA	TRBV29-1	TRBJ2-3	NA	CSVELGDTQYF	TGCAGCGTTGAATTGGGAGATACGCAGTATTTT
NA	TRBV28	TRBJ2-5	few	CASTTSGAETQYF	TGTGCCAGCACCACGTCCGGGGCGGAGACCCAGTACTTC
NA	TRBV11-2	TRBJ2-5	NA	CASSHRLETQYF	TGTGCCAGCAGCCATCGACTGGAGACCCAGTACTTC
TRBD2	TRBV5-1	TRBJ2-3	many	CASSPWTRSTDTQYF	TGCGCCAGCAGCCCGTGGACTAGGAGCACAGATACGCAGTATTTT
NA	TRBV20-1	TRBJ2-5	NA	CSARGEEGVETQYF	TGCAGTGCCAGAGGGGAGGAGGGAGTTGAGACCCAGTACTTC
TRBD1	TRBV19	TRBJ1-2	NA	CASSFGTAYGYTF	TGTGCCAGTAGTTTCGGGACAGCCTATGGCTACACCTTC
NA	TRBV19	TRBJ1-1	NA	CASTPDSPNTEAFF	TGTGCCAGTACCCCCGACAGCCCGAACACTGAAGCTTTCTTT
NA	TRBV12-3/TRBV12-4	TRBJ1-5	NA	CASELDNSNQPQHF	TGTGCCAGCGAACTGGACAATAGCAATCAGCCCCAGCATTTT
TRBD2	TRBV7-2	TRBJ2-7	NA	CASSYTSGREYEQYF	TGTGCCAGCAGCTACACTAGCGGGAGAGAGTACGAGCAGTACTTC
NA	TRBV25-1	TRBJ2-1	NA	CASSELGRNEQFF	TGTGCCAGCAGTGAATTAGGGAGGAATGAGCAGTTCTTC
NA	TRBV15	TRBJ2-1	NA	CATSQVTRGNEQFF	TGTGCCACCAGCCAGGTCACGAGAGGCAATGAGCAGTTCTTC
NA	TRBV5-1	TRBJ2-1	NA	CASSLDHWGDNEQFF	TGCGCCAGCAGCCTGGACCACTGGGGGGACAATGAGCAGTTCTTC
NA	TRBV2	TRBJ1-1	NA	CASSEQAGKNTEAFF	TGTGCCAGCAGTGAACAGGCAGGGAAGAACACTGAAGCTTTCTTT
TRBD2	TRBV27	TRBJ2-7	many	CASSLFGRTQEQYF	TGTGCCAGCAGCCTCTTCGGGAGGACGCAGGAGCAGTACTTC